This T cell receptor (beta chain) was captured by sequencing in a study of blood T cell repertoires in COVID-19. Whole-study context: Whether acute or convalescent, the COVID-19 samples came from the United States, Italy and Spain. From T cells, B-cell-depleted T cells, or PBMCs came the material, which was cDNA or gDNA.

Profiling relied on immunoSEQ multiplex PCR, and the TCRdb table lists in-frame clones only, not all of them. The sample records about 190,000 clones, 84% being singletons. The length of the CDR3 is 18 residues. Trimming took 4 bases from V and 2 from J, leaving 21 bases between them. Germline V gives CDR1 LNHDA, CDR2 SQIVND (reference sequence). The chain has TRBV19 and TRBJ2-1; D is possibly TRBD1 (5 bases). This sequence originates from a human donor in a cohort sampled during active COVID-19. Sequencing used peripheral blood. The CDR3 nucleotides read TGTGCCAGTAGTAGAAGGGGCCGATCCTCATGGCCCTACAATGAGCAGTTCTTC. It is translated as CASSRRGRSSWPYNEQFF.